This T cell receptor (beta chain) was captured in a study of cytomegalovirus exposure and HLA in healthy donors. A multiplex PCR was run with 60 Vbeta primers and 13 Jbeta primers. Repertoires were generated with immunoSEQ multiplex PCR, while TCRdb's copy carries only in-frame clones and drops some. There are 100,000 to 150,000 clones in the sample; roughly 76% occur only once, and roughly 3% lies in the top ten. The CDR3 contains 13 residues. The germline CDR1 and CDR2 sequences are SEHNR and FQNEAQ (reference sequence). A word on this clone: The junction differs from germline at one of its ends, possibly a read error.

The source material was PBMCs. The V gene is TRBV7-9, the J gene TRBJ2-5, with D possibly TRBD2 on 5 matching bases. The receptor was isolated from a woman aged 50 to 60 in good health and CMV-seronegative. CDR3 region: CSSSQFREETQYF. The CDR3 nucleotides are TGTTCCAGCAGCCAATTTAGGGAGGAGACCCAGTACTTC.